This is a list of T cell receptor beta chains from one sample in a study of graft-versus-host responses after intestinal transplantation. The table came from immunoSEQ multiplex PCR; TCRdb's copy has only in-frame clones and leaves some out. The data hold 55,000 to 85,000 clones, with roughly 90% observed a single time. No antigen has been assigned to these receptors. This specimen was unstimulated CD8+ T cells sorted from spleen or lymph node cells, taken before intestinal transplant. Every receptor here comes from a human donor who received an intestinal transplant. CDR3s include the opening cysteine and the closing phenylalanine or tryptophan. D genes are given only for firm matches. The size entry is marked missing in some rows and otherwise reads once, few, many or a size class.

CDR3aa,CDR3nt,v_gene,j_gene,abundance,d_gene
CSVKTSGLYEQYF,TGCAGCGTTAAAACTAGCGGCCTCTACGAGCAGTACTTC,TRBV29-1,TRBJ2-7,NA,TRBD2
CASSRTGREAFF,TGTGCCAGCAGTAGGACAGGGCGTGAAGCTTTCTTT,TRBV6-1,TRBJ1-1,NA,TRBD1
CASSGRSVTSRYQETQYF,TGTGCCAGTAGTGGGAGGTCGGTGACGTCTCGGTACCAAGAGACCCAGTACTTC,TRBV19,TRBJ2-5,NA,NA
CASSESGSPLDEAFF,TGTGCCAGCAGTGAAAGCGGTTCACCATTGGACGAAGCTTTCTTT,TRBV6-1,TRBJ1-1,few,NA
CASSLIQGASSEQYF,TGTGCCAGCAGTTTAATACAGGGGGCCTCGAGCGAGCAGTACTTC,TRBV27,TRBJ2-7,NA,TRBD1
CASSVVQGPGELFF,TGTGCCAGCAGCGTAGTACAGGGGCCGGGGGAGCTGTTTTTT,TRBV9,TRBJ2-2,NA,TRBD1
CAWSFGGAGTDTQYF,TGTGCCTGGAGCTTTGGGGGCGCTGGCACAGATACGCAGTATTTT,TRBV30,TRBJ2-3,NA,NA
CAISPDRVVNTIYF,TGTGCCATCAGCCCGGACAGGGTCGTAAACACCATATATTTT,TRBV10-3,TRBJ1-3,NA,TRBD1
CASSELAGGGNEQFF,TGTGCCAGCAGTGAACTAGCGGGGGGGGGCAATGAGCAGTTCTTC,TRBV6-1,TRBJ2-1,few,TRBD2
CATSRRLGQGAGGANVLTF,TGTGCCACCAGCAGACGCCTAGGGCAGGGGGCTGGTGGGGCCAACGTCCTGACTTTC,TRBV15,TRBJ2-6,NA,TRBD1
CASSSITGGEQYF,TGTGCCAGCAGCTCGATTACAGGGGGCGAGCAGTACTTC,TRBV7-9,TRBJ2-7,NA,TRBD1
CASRVRRGPYGYTF,TGTGCCAGCAGAGTACGGAGGGGTCCCTATGGCTACACCTTC,TRBV7-2,TRBJ1-2,NA,NA
CASGQGNEQFF,TGTGCCAGTGGACAGGGGAATGAGCAGTTCTTC,TRBV19,TRBJ2-1,NA,TRBD1
CATSRDSAGGYTF,TGTGCCACCAGCAGAGACTCCGCGGGGGGCTACACCTTC,TRBV15,TRBJ1-2,NA,NA